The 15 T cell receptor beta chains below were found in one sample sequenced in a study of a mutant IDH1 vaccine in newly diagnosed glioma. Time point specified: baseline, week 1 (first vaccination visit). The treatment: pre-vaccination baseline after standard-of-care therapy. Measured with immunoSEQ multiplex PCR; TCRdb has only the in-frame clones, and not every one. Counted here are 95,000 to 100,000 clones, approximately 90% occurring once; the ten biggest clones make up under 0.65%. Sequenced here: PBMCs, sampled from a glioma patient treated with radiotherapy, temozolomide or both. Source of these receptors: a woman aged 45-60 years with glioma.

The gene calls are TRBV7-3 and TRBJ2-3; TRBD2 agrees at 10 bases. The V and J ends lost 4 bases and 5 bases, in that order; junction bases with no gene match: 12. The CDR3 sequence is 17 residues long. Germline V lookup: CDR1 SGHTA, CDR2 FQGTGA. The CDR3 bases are TGTGCCAGCAGCTCTACAGGAGCGGGAGGGCCAAAAGATACGCAGTATTTT. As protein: CASSSTGAGGPKDTQYF.

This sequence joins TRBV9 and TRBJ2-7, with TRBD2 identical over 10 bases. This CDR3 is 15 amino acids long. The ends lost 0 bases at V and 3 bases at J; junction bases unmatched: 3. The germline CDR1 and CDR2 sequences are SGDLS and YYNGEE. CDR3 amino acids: CASSVALAGDYEQYF. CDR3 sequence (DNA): TGTGCCAGCAGCGTAGCGCTAGCGGGGGACTACGAGCAGTACTTC.

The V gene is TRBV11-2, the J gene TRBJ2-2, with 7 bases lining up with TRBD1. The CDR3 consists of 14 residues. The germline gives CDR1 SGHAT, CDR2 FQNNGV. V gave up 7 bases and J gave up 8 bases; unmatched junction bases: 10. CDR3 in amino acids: CASTPGQLVGELFF. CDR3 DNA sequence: TGTGCCAGCACCCCGGGACAGCTGGTGGGGGAGCTGTTTTTT.

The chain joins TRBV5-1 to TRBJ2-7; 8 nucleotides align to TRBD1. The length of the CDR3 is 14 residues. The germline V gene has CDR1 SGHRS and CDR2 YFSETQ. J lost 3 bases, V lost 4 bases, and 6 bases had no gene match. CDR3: CASSQGQELYEQYF. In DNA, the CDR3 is TGCGCCAGCAGCCAGGGACAGGAGCTCTACGAGCAGTACTTC.

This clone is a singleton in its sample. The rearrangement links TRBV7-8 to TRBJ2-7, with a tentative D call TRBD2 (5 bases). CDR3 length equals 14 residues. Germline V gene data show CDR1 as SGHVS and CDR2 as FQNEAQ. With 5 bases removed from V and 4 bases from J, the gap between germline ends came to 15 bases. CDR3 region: CASSPGPAGYEQYF. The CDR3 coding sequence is TGTGCCAGCAGCCCCGGGCCTGCGGGTTACGAGCAGTACTTC.

The CDR3, as DNA: TGCGCCAGCTCCACAAGCTCCTACGAGCAGTACTTC. Translating it yields CASSTSSYEQYF. The chain joins TRBV10-1 to TRBJ2-7; D uncertain. With 8 bases removed from V and 0 bases from J, the gap between germline ends came to 8 bases. The CDR3 extends over 12 amino acids. Germline-derived CDR1 and CDR2 are WNHNN and SYGVQD (reference sequence).

The CDR3, as DNA: TGTGCCAGCAGCCCCGGAACGGGGGCCATCTACGAGCAGTACTTC. Protein sequence: CASSPGTGAIYEQYF. The J gene is TRBJ2-7, the V gene TRBV5-5, with D tentatively TRBD1 or TRBD2 (6 bases each). CDR1 is SGHKS, CDR2 YYEKEE, per germline (reference sequence). CDR3 length equals 15 residues. Trimming took off 4 bases at V and 3 bases at J, with 17 bases between the two ends.

The CDR3 sequence: CASSPQGGYGYTF. DNA of the CDR3: TGTGCCAGCAGCCCACAGGGCGGATATGGCTACACCTTC. The chain recombines TRBV5-8 with TRBJ1-2; TRBD1 is a possible D gene (6 bases). Per germline, CDR1 SGHTS and CDR2 YDEGEE. V lost 4 bases to trimming and J lost 5 bases, with 12 bases between them. This CDR3 has 13 amino acids.

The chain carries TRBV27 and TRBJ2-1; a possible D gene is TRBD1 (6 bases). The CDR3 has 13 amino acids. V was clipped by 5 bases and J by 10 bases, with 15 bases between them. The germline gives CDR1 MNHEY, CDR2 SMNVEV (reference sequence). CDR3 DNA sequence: TGTGCCAGCAGTCTCTACGCAGGGGACGAGCAGTTCTTC. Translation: CASSLYAGDEQFF.

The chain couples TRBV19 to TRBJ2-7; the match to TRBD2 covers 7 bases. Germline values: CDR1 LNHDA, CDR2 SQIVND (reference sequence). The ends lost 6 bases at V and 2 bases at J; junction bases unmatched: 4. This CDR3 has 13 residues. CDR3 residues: CASRVAGPYEQYF. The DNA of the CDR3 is TGTGCCAGTAGAGTAGCGGGCCCCTACGAGCAGTACTTC.

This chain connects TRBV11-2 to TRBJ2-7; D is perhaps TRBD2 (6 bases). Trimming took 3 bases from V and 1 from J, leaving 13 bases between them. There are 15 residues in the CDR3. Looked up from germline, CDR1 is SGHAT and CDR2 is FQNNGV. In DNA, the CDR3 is TGTGCCAGCAGCTTTTCGGGGGATTCGTCCTACGAGCAGTACTTC. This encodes CASSFSGDSSYEQYF.

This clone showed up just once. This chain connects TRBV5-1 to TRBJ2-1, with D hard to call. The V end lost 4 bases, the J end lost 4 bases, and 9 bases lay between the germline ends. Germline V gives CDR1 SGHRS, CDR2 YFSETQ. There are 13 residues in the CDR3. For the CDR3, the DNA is TGCGCCAGCAGCCCTCCACCATACAATGAGCAGTTCTTC. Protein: CASSPPPYNEQFF.

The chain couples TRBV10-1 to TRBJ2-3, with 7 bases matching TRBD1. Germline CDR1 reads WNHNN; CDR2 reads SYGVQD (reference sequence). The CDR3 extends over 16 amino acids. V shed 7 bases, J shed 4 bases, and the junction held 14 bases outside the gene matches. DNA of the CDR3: TGCGCCAGCACCTTACCTAGGGGGCGCAAACCAGATACGCAGTATTTT. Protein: CASTLPRGRKPDTQYF.

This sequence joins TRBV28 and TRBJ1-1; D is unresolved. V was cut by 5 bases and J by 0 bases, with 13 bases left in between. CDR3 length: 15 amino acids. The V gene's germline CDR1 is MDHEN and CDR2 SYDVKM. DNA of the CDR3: TGTGCCAGCAGTACATGGTTAGAAATGAACACTGAAGCTTTCTTT. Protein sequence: CASSTWLEMNTEAFF.

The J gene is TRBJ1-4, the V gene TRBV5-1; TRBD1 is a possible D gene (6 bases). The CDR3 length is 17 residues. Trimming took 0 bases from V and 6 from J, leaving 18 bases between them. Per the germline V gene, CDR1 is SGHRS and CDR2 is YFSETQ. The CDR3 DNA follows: TGCGCCAGCAGCTTGGCTGGCCGACCTTCAGGGGATGAAAAACTGTTTTTT. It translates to CASSLAGRPSGDEKLFF.